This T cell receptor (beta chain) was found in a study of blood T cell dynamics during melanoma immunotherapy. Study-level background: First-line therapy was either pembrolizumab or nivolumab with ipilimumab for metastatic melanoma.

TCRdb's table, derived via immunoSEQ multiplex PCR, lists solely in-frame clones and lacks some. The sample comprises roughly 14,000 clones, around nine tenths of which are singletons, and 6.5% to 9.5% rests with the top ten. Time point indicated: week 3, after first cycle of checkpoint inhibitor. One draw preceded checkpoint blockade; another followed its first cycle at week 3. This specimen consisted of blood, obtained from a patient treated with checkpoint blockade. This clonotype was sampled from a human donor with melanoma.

The CDR3 loop is CATSKGQGDNQPQHF. Here the CDR3 DNA reads TGTGCCACCAGCAAGGGACAGGGTGACAATCAGCCCCAGCATTTT. The gene calls are TRBV15 and TRBJ1-5, with 9 positions matching TRBD1. The V gene end was trimmed by 4 bases and the J gene end by 3 bases; junction bases not matched to a gene: 4. CDR1 and CDR2 (germline): LNHNV, YYDKDF (reference sequence). This CDR3 has 15 amino acids.